A selection of T cell receptor beta chains follows, all from one sample in a study of blood T cell repertoires in COVID-19. Data came from immunoSEQ multiplex PCR; TCRdb stores just in-frame clones and leaves some out. This table has about 26,000 clones, about 85% appearing once. Sample: peripheral blood. The receptors originated from a man between 45 and 60 years old with active or convalescent COVID-19. Both conserved end residues are part of each CDR3. Each record gives: V gene, clone size, J gene, D gene, CDR3 DNA, CDR3 protein. A D gene is named only where the DNA matches it firmly. Size tells how often a clone was seen (once, few, many) or the class of an expanded clone, and some rows leave it out.

v_gene: TRBV4-2; abundance: .; j_gene: TRBJ2-2; d_gene: .; CDR3nt: TGTGCCAGCAGCCAAGAGGCCGGGTCGGGCACCGGGGAGCTGTTTTTT; CDR3aa: CASSQEAGSGTGELFF
v_gene: TRBV5-4; abundance: .; j_gene: TRBJ2-5; d_gene: TRBD1; CDR3nt: TGTGCCAGCAGCCCGGGACAGCAAGAGACCCAGTACTTC; CDR3aa: CASSPGQQETQYF
v_gene: TRBV7-2; abundance: .; j_gene: TRBJ2-3; d_gene: .; CDR3nt: TGTGCCAGCAGATCAAGGCGGGGAAGCACAGATACGCAGTATTTT; CDR3aa: CASRSRRGSTDTQYF
v_gene: TRBV27; abundance: .; j_gene: TRBJ2-7; d_gene: TRBD2; CDR3nt: TGTGCCAGCAGTTTCCTAGCGGGAGGGCTCTACGAGCAGTACTTC; CDR3aa: CASSFLAGGLYEQYF
v_gene: TRBV5-6; abundance: .; j_gene: TRBJ2-5; d_gene: .; CDR3nt: TGTGCCAGCAGCTTGAGTGTGCGAGAGACCCAGTACTTC; CDR3aa: CASSLSVRETQYF
v_gene: TRBV15; abundance: once; j_gene: TRBJ2-1; d_gene: TRBD2; CDR3nt: TGTGCCACCAGCAGAGTTAGCGGGGGGGCTCTGTACAATGAGCAGTTCTTC; CDR3aa: CATSRVSGGALYNEQFF
v_gene: TRBV18; abundance: .; j_gene: TRBJ2-5; d_gene: .; CDR3nt: TGTGCCAGCTCATCGACTAGCCAAGAGACCCAGTACTTC; CDR3aa: CASSSTSQETQYF
v_gene: TRBV10-3; abundance: .; j_gene: TRBJ2-5; d_gene: TRBD2; CDR3nt: TGTGCCATCAGTAAAGCGGGGGGGCCTTCAGAGACCCAGTACTTC; CDR3aa: CAISKAGGPSETQYF
v_gene: TRBV7-9; abundance: few; j_gene: TRBJ2-1; d_gene: TRBD1; CDR3nt: TGTGCCAGCAGGCATGACGACAGGGGTAGTTACAATGAGCAGTTCTTC; CDR3aa: CASRHDDRGSYNEQFF
v_gene: TRBV11-2; abundance: .; j_gene: TRBJ2-3; d_gene: .; CDR3nt: TGTGCCAGCAGCACATGGACAGAGTCAGATACGCAGTATTTT; CDR3aa: CASSTWTESDTQYF
v_gene: TRBV7-3; abundance: .; j_gene: TRBJ2-2; d_gene: .; CDR3nt: TGTGCCAGCAGCCGGAGGGAAACCGGGGAGCTGTTTTTT; CDR3aa: CASSRRETGELFF
v_gene: TRBV6-5; abundance: .; j_gene: TRBJ2-2; d_gene: .; CDR3nt: TGTGCCAGCAGTTACCTCGGGGTTTACACCGGGGAGCTGTTTTTT; CDR3aa: CASSYLGVYTGELFF
v_gene: TRBV13; abundance: .; j_gene: TRBJ2-1; d_gene: .; CDR3nt: TGTGCCAGCAGCGGGTCAAATCCTAGTTACATCTACAATGAGCAGTTCTTC; CDR3aa: CASSGSNPSYIYNEQFF
v_gene: TRBV6-5; abundance: .; j_gene: TRBJ2-7; d_gene: .; CDR3nt: TGTGCCAGCACTAAGGACAGAGACTACGAGCAGTACTTC; CDR3aa: CASTKDRDYEQYF
v_gene: TRBV6-5; abundance: few; j_gene: TRBJ2-1; d_gene: TRBD2; CDR3nt: TGTGCCAGCAGTTGGGGACTAGGCTCCTCGGGCAATGAGCAGTTCTTC; CDR3aa: CASSWGLGSSGNEQFF
v_gene: TRBV6-2/TRBV6-3; abundance: .; j_gene: TRBJ2-3; d_gene: TRBD2; CDR3nt: TGTGCCAGCAGTTATGGTCTTAGCGGGAGGCCAGATACGCAGTATTTT; CDR3aa: CASSYGLSGRPDTQYF
v_gene: TRBV5-4; abundance: .; j_gene: TRBJ2-7; d_gene: .; CDR3nt: TGTGCCAGCAGCTTGGCCCTGGAGCCCTCCTACGAGCAGTACTTC; CDR3aa: CASSLALEPSYEQYF
v_gene: TRBV11-3; abundance: .; j_gene: TRBJ2-7; d_gene: TRBD1; CDR3nt: TGTGCCAGCAGCTTTGGGGACAGGGTCCACTACGAGCAGTACTTC; CDR3aa: CASSFGDRVHYEQYF
v_gene: TRBV10-2; abundance: .; j_gene: TRBJ2-3; d_gene: .; CDR3nt: TGCGCCAGCAGTCCGGTCCGGAGCACAGATACGCAGTATTTT; CDR3aa: CASSPVRSTDTQYF
v_gene: TRBV2; abundance: .; j_gene: TRBJ1-3; d_gene: TRBD1; CDR3nt: TGTGCCAGCAGGAGGACAGGTGTTGGAAACACCATATATTTT; CDR3aa: CASRRTGVGNTIYF
v_gene: TRBV5-6; abundance: once; j_gene: TRBJ1-6; d_gene: TRBD1; CDR3nt: TGTGCCAGCAACGACAGGGGTAATGGGGTAGATTCACCCCTCCACTTT; CDR3aa: CASNDRGNGVDSPLHF
v_gene: TRBV19; abundance: once; j_gene: TRBJ2-3; d_gene: TRBD2; CDR3nt: TGTGCCAGTAGTAAAACTAGCGGGGGGGGAGATACGCAGTATTTT; CDR3aa: CASSKTSGGGDTQYF
v_gene: TRBV5-5; abundance: .; j_gene: TRBJ2-6; d_gene: .; CDR3nt: TGTGCCAGCAGCTTTATCTCTGGGGCCAACGTCCTGACTTTC; CDR3aa: CASSFISGANVLTF
v_gene: TRBV2; abundance: few; j_gene: TRBJ2-3; d_gene: TRBD1; CDR3nt: TGTGCCAGCGGACAGGGCCGCACAGATACGCAGTATTTT; CDR3aa: CASGQGRTDTQYF
v_gene: TRBV11-2; abundance: .; j_gene: TRBJ2-7; d_gene: TRBD2; CDR3nt: TGTGCCAGCAGCTTAGGCGGGCTGGGGGGGAAGGGCTCCTACGAGCAGTACTTC; CDR3aa: CASSLGGLGGKGSYEQYF
v_gene: TRBV19; abundance: .; j_gene: TRBJ1-2; d_gene: TRBD1; CDR3nt: TGTGCCAGTAGAAACCTTGGACAGGACTATGGCTACACCTTC; CDR3aa: CASRNLGQDYGYTF
v_gene: TRBV6-6; abundance: .; j_gene: TRBJ1-5; d_gene: TRBD1; CDR3nt: TGTGCCAGCAGTCATGGGACAGGCAGCGTCGTCGATCAGCCCCAGCATTTT; CDR3aa: CASSHGTGSVVDQPQHF
v_gene: TRBV11-3; abundance: .; j_gene: TRBJ2-7; d_gene: .; CDR3nt: TGTGCCAGCAGCTTAGGAATCGGTCGCGAGGGTGAGCAGTACTTC; CDR3aa: CASSLGIGREGEQYF
v_gene: TRBV19; abundance: .; j_gene: TRBJ2-1; d_gene: .; CDR3nt: TGTGCCAGTAGGGTGGCCGGGGTAAATGAGCAGTTCTTC; CDR3aa: CASRVAGVNEQFF
v_gene: TRBV12-3/TRBV12-4; abundance: .; j_gene: TRBJ1-6; d_gene: .; CDR3nt: TGTGCCAGCAGAGATTTGGGGGGGTCACCCCTCCACTTT; CDR3aa: CASRDLGGSPLHF
v_gene: TRBV5-4; abundance: once; j_gene: TRBJ2-2; d_gene: TRBD2; CDR3nt: TGTGCCAGCAGCTCCCGACTAGCGGGGGACACCGGGGAGCTGTTTTTT; CDR3aa: CASSSRLAGDTGELFF
v_gene: TRBV11-2; abundance: .; j_gene: TRBJ1-2; d_gene: .; CDR3nt: TGTGCCAGCAGCTTAGCACAGGACTATGGCTACACCTTC; CDR3aa: CASSLAQDYGYTF
v_gene: TRBV4-2; abundance: few; j_gene: TRBJ1-5; d_gene: TRBD1; CDR3nt: TGTGCCAGCAGCCAAGATGGCGGACAGGGGGGTCAGCCCCAGCATTTT; CDR3aa: CASSQDGGQGGQPQHF
v_gene: TRBV14; abundance: .; j_gene: TRBJ2-5; d_gene: TRBD2; CDR3nt: TGTGCCAGCAGCTTGGGACTAGGGCGTTCAGAGACCCAGTACTTC; CDR3aa: CASSLGLGRSETQYF
v_gene: TRBV4-1; abundance: .; j_gene: TRBJ2-2; d_gene: .; CDR3nt: TGCGCCAGCAGCCAAGTGAGGGTGGTAATCACCGGGGAGCTGTTTTTT; CDR3aa: CASSQVRVVITGELFF
v_gene: TRBV10-3; abundance: .; j_gene: TRBJ1-4; d_gene: TRBD1; CDR3nt: TGTGCCATCGGCGGACAGGGGGCAACTAATGAAAAACTGTTTTTT; CDR3aa: CAIGGQGATNEKLFF
v_gene: TRBV28; abundance: .; j_gene: TRBJ2-7; d_gene: TRBD2; CDR3nt: TGTGCCACCAGGCAAGAAGGCGGGGGGTCCTACGAGCAGTACTTC; CDR3aa: CATRQEGGGSYEQYF
v_gene: TRBV5-1; abundance: .; j_gene: TRBJ2-1; d_gene: .; CDR3nt: TGCGCCAGCAGCTTGCACGGAGACAATGAGCAGTTCTTC; CDR3aa: CASSLHGDNEQFF
v_gene: TRBV4-1; abundance: .; j_gene: TRBJ2-3; d_gene: .; CDR3nt: TGCGCCAGCAGCCAAGTCGGGGGACCTAGCACAGATACGCAGTATTTT; CDR3aa: CASSQVGGPSTDTQYF
v_gene: TRBV7-2; abundance: .; j_gene: TRBJ2-1; d_gene: .; CDR3nt: TGTGCCAGCAGCTTAGAGCGGATCTACAATGAGCAGTTCTTC; CDR3aa: CASSLERIYNEQFF
v_gene: TRBV11-2; abundance: .; j_gene: TRBJ2-3; d_gene: .; CDR3nt: TGTGCCAGCAGCTTAGATTATGACTTTGTGGATACGCAGTATTTT; CDR3aa: CASSLDYDFVDTQYF
v_gene: TRBV27; abundance: .; j_gene: TRBJ2-7; d_gene: .; CDR3nt: TGTGCCAGCAGTTTATCGTATAGGGGGTCCTACGAGCAGTACTTC; CDR3aa: CASSLSYRGSYEQYF
v_gene: TRBV6-2/TRBV6-3; abundance: .; j_gene: TRBJ2-3; d_gene: TRBD1; CDR3nt: TGTGCCAGCAGCACGGACAGGACCAGCACAGATACGCAGTATTTT; CDR3aa: CASSTDRTSTDTQYF
v_gene: TRBV9; abundance: few; j_gene: TRBJ1-2; d_gene: .; CDR3nt: TGTGCCAGCAGCGTAGGGCCAGATCCTCGCTATGGCTACACCTTC; CDR3aa: CASSVGPDPRYGYTF
v_gene: TRBV12-3/TRBV12-4; abundance: .; j_gene: TRBJ1-6; d_gene: .; CDR3nt: TGTGCCAGCAGGAGCCTTACTACCCTCCACTTT; CDR3aa: CASRSLTTLHF